The present TCR beta chain was sequenced within a study of CD8 T cells in Susac syndrome. Random hexamers were used to reverse transcribe an amount of about 0.45 to 1 ug RNA. The authors amplified TCR beta CDR3 across 54 Vbeta and 13 Jbeta using immunoSEQ multiplex PCR. TCRdb independently ran MiXCR on the immunoSEQ multiplex PCR reads; one entry per CDR3 protein. This table has fewer than 200,000 distinct CDR3 sequences, approximately 96% appearing once. The authors sequenced TCR beta from blood CD8+ and CD4+ T cells. The CDR3 covers 13 residues. V lost 6 bases and J lost 8, with 17 bases in between. Germline V gene sequence: CDR1 DFQATT, CDR2 SNEGSKA (reference sequence).

V and J are TRBV20-1 and TRBJ2-1, with D possibly called TRBD1 or TRBD2 (5 bases each). This clonotype originated in a human donor with multiple sclerosis. The sequenced material came from CD8+ T cells from PBMCs. The CDR3 nucleotides read TGCAGTGCCGGGACGTCTCCGCGGCATGAGCAGTTCTTC. The encoded protein is CSAGTSPRHEQFF.